The T cell receptor beta chain described here comes from a study of T cells in Graves' hyperthyroidism and ophthalmopathy. The CDR3 has 17 residues. V lost 1 base to trimming and J lost 2 bases; unmatched junction nucleotides: 6. The germline CDR1 and CDR2 sequences are SEHNR and FQNEAQ (reference sequence). It was RNA transcripts that yielded the amplified TCR beta CDR3 regions. The primer set for the first-round RT-PCR of the TCR CDR3 was HTBI. TCRdb reprocessed the multiplex PCR reads via MiXCR and lists one record per CDR3 protein. The data contain around 720,000 distinct CDR3 sequences, 35% of them seen just once; the ten biggest clones take up 31%.

Sequencing input: blood. This sequence joins TRBV7-9 and TRBJ2-2; 8 bases line up with TRBD2. The clonotype comes from a woman between 35 and 50 years old with Graves' hyperthyroidism. CDR3 amino acids: CASSLVFSGINTGELFF. CDR3 DNA: TGTGCCAGCAGCTTAGTTTTTAGCGGGATAAACACCGGGGAGCTGTTTTTT.